This T cell receptor beta chain was captured in a study of blood T cell repertoires in COVID-19. Assay used: immunoSEQ multiplex PCR; TCRdb lists only in-frame clones, some missing. Of some 530,000 clones in the sample, 70% to 90% are singletons; the top ten hold 3.2%. Per germline, CDR1 MNHNS and CDR2 SASEGT. This CDR3 comprises 18 residues. The junction had 8 bases not matched to a gene; V was cut back by 4 bases and J by 1 base. The chain links TRBV6-1 to TRBJ2-7; 15 positions match TRBD2. Sequencing was carried out using peripheral blood. The origin of this receptor is a human donor in a cohort sampled during active COVID-19. CDR3 in DNA: TGTGCCAGCAGTGTTAACCCGGGGACTAGCGGGAGGTCCTACGAGCAGTACTTC. Translation: CASSVNPGTSGRSYEQYF.